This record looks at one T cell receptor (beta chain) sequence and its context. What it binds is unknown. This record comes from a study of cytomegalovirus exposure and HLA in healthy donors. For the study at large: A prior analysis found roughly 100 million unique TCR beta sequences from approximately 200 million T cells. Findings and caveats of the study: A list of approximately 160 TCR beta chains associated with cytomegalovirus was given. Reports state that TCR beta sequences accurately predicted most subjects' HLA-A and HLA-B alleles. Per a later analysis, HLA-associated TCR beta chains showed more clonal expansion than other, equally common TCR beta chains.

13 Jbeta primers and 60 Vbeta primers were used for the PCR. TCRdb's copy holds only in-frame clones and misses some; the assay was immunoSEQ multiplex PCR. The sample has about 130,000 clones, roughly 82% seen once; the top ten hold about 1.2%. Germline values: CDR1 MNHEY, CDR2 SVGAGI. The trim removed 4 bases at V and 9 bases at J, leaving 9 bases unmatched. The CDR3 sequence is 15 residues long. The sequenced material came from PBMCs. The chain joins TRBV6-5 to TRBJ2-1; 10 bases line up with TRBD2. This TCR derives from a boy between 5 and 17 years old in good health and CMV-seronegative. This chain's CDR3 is CASSFGLAGVGEQFF. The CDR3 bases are TGTGCCAGCAGTTTCGGGCTAGCGGGAGTAGGTGAGCAGTTCTTC.